These 15 T cell receptor beta chains came from one sample sequenced in a study of cytomegalovirus exposure and HLA in healthy donors. The protocol was immunoSEQ multiplex PCR, while the TCRdb copy is restricted to in-frame clones and leaves out a portion. This table holds 65,000 to 70,000 clones, about nine tenths found once. Source material: PBMCs. The receptors here all came from a man between 18 and 29 years old in good health and CMV-seronegative.

V gene TRBV6-4 combines with J gene TRBJ2-3; 11 bases map to TRBD1. The CDR3 sequence is 14 residues long. J gave up 3 bases and V 6 bases, and 2 bases lay outside the gene matches. The germline V gene has CDR1 MRHNA and CDR2 SNTAGT. CDR3 coding DNA: TGTGCCAGCAGCCGGGACAGGGGGACAGATACGCAGTATTTT. Protein sequence: CASSRDRGTDTQYF.

This clone was seen just once. CDR3 amino acids: CASSYPGGVIYF. CDR3 bases: TGTGCCAGCAGTTACCCCGGAGGCGTTATATACTTC. This chain connects TRBV6-5 to TRBJ2-7; D is perhaps TRBD2 (5 bases). Germline V lookup: CDR1 MNHEY, CDR2 SVGAGI. CDR3 length: 12 amino acids. Trimming left V 2 bases short and J 13 bases short, with 15 bases between.

V is TRBV9 and J is TRBJ1-5; 10 bases align to TRBD1. The trim removed 3 bases at V and 5 bases at J, leaving 5 bases unmatched. This CDR3 comprises 15 residues. Germline V gives CDR1 SGDLS, CDR2 YYNGEE. DNA of the CDR3: TGTGCCAGCAGCGAAGGGACAGGGGAGTATCAGCCCCAGCATTTT. Amino acids: CASSEGTGEYQPQHF.

This chain links TRBV10-3 with TRBJ2-2, with TRBD1 matching 7 bases. Germline V gene data show CDR1 as ENHRY and CDR2 as SYGVKD. CDR3 length: 13 amino acids. J gave up 7 bases and V 7 bases, and 6 bases lay outside the gene matches. The CDR3 region is CAITQGEIGELFF. The CDR3 DNA is TGTGCCATCACCCAGGGGGAAATCGGGGAGCTGTTTTTT.

This chain joins TRBV5-1 and TRBJ2-7; a possible D gene is TRBD2 (6 bases). Germline V CDR1 and CDR2: SGHRS, YFSETQ. V dropped 0 bases and J dropped 2 bases, with 9 bases sitting between them. The CDR3 contains 14 residues. CDR3 DNA sequence: TGCGCCAGCAGCTTGGTAGCGGCGACCTACGAGCAGTACTTC. This encodes CASSLVAATYEQYF.

The chain combines TRBV9 with TRBJ2-7; 12 nucleotides match TRBD2. Germline values: CDR1 SGDLS, CDR2 YYNGEE. V lost 7 bases to trimming and J lost 0 bases; unmatched junction nucleotides: 5. CDR3 length: 15 residues. CDR3 sequence: CASRRLAGDSYEQYF. The CDR3 DNA follows: TGTGCCAGCCGACGACTAGCGGGAGACTCCTACGAGCAGTACTTC.

The chain joins TRBV30 to TRBJ1-3; D uncertain. This CDR3 spans 12 amino acids. From germline, CDR1 is GTSNPN and CDR2 SVGIG (reference sequence). The V end was cut by 8 bases, the J end by 4 bases, with 12 bases between. CDR3 residues: CAQPGSGNTIYF. The CDR3 DNA follows: TGTGCCCAGCCGGGGAGCGGAAACACCATATATTTT.

The V and J genes are TRBV15 and TRBJ2-1; D might be TRBD2 (6 bases). The length of the CDR3 is 15 residues. The V end lost 5 bases, the J end lost 4 bases, and 15 bases lay between the germline ends. The V gene's germline CDR1 is LNHNV and CDR2 YYDKDF (reference sequence). DNA for the CDR3: TGTGCCACCAGCGACCAAGGCGGGACTTACAATGAGCAGTTCTTC. Translated: CATSDQGGTYNEQFF.

The chain is built from TRBV28 and TRBJ1-3; D not certain. The CDR3 consists of 16 residues. CDR1 MDHEN and CDR2 SYDVKM come from the germline V gene. Trimming took off 3 bases at V and 3 bases at J, with 15 bases between the two ends. The CDR3 here is CASSFLGSRGGNTIYF. CDR3 bases: TGTGCCAGCAGTTTTCTAGGGTCCCGGGGTGGAAACACCATATATTTT.

This chain links TRBV2 with TRBJ2-5, with a possible D match to TRBD1 (5 bases). There are 14 residues in the CDR3. CDR1 and CDR2 from the germline V gene are SNHLY and FYNNEI. V lost 4 bases, J lost 3 bases, and 12 bases lay in between. The CDR3 loop reads CASSALTVKETQYF. Here the CDR3 DNA reads TGTGCCAGCAGTGCGTTGACAGTTAAAGAGACCCAGTACTTC.

This chain connects TRBV4-1 to TRBJ2-1, with 11 bases matching TRBD2. CDR3 length: 17 amino acids. Trimming removed 0 bases from V and 8 bases from J; junction bases left unmatched: 9. Germline V gene data show CDR1 as MGHRA and CDR2 as YSYEKL. DNA of the CDR3: TGCGCCAGCAGCCAAGACCCGACTAGCGGGATGGGTGATGAGCAGTTCTTC. Amino acids: CASSQDPTSGMGDEQFF.

The V gene is TRBV5-4, the J gene TRBJ1-2; 8 bases align to TRBD1. The length of the CDR3 is 14 residues. Germline lookup yields CDR1 SGHNT and CDR2 YYREEE (reference sequence). V lost 9 bases and J lost 4; bases outside the gene matches: 11. The CDR3 loop reads CATLPGQGGYGYTF. CDR3 coding DNA: TGTGCCACCCTACCCGGACAGGGCGGCTATGGCTACACCTTC.

This clone appeared a few times. The V call is TRBV15, the J call TRBJ2-7; D possibly corresponds to TRBD1 (6 bases). CDR1 is LNHNV and CDR2 is YYDKDF in the germline V gene (reference sequence). This CDR3 contains 14 residues. V lost 9 bases to trimming and J lost 0 bases, with 15 bases between them. The CDR3: CATTRDISSYEQYF. Written as DNA, the CDR3 is TGTGCCACTACGAGGGACATAAGCTCCTACGAGCAGTACTTC.

The J gene is TRBJ2-3, the V gene TRBV27; 13 bases align to TRBD2. The CDR3 spans 17 residues. J gave up 8 bases and V 5 bases, and 13 bases lay outside the gene matches. CDR1 and CDR2 (germline): MNHEY, SMNVEV (reference sequence). The CDR3 bases are TGTGCCAGCAGTCGAGCTCTACTAGCGGGAGGGGGGAGTACGCAGTATTTT. It codes for CASSRALLAGGGSTQYF.

The gene calls are TRBV27 and TRBJ2-1; 10 bases fit TRBD2. V shed 4 bases and J 4 bases; nucleotides not matched to a gene: 7. The length of the CDR3 is 16 residues. CDR1 is MNHEY and CDR2 is SMNVEV in the germline V gene (reference sequence). The CDR3 spells CASSSQLAGLYNEQFF. CDR3 DNA: TGTGCCAGCAGTTCTCAACTAGCGGGGCTATACAATGAGCAGTTCTTC.